Listed below are T cell receptor beta chains from one sample, sequenced in a study of T-cell reconstitution after alpha-beta-depleted transplantation in children. TCRdb independently ran MiXCR on the PCR reads; one entry per CDR3 protein. The table records 800,000 to 1,000,000 distinct CDR3 sequences, around 30% of them present only once. This specimen consisted of PBMCs, mostly from graft donor cells, obtained 360 days after TCRalphabeta/CD19-depleted stem cell transplant. The receptors here all came from a boy younger than two who had a stem cell transplant for SCID, so the T cells may come from the graft donor. CDR3s include the opening cysteine and the closing phenylalanine or tryptophan. Each record gives: V gene, clone size, J gene, D gene, CDR3 protein, CDR3 DNA. D genes are given only for firm matches. The size entry is marked missing in some rows and otherwise reads once, few, many or a size class.

V gene: TRBV2
clone size: .
J gene: TRBJ2-5
D gene: .
CDR3 protein: CASSEVRGEETQYF
CDR3 DNA: TGTGCCAGCAGTGAGGTCAGGGGGGAAGAGACCCAGTACTTC

V gene: TRBV4-2
clone size: few
J gene: TRBJ2-3
D gene: TRBD2
CDR3 protein: CASSRGLATAQDTQYF
CDR3 DNA: TGTGCCAGCAGCCGGGGACTAGCTACGGCCCAAGATACGCAGTATTTT

V gene: TRBV20-1
clone size: .
J gene: TRBJ2-1
D gene: .
CDR3 protein: CSAPPRGSYNEQFF
CDR3 DNA: TGCAGTGCCCCACCCCGGGGTTCCTATAATGAGCAGTTCTTC

V gene: TRBV12-3/TRBV12-4
clone size: few
J gene: TRBJ2-1
D gene: TRBD1
CDR3 protein: CALGQGARNEQFF
CDR3 DNA: TGTGCCTTGGGGCAGGGGGCTAGGAATGAGCAGTTCTTC

V gene: TRBV5-1
clone size: .
J gene: TRBJ2-7
D gene: TRBD1
CDR3 protein: CASSPNPTGDEQYF
CDR3 DNA: TGCGCCAGCAGCCCGAACCCCACAGGGGACGAGCAGTACTTC

V gene: TRBV20-1
clone size: .
J gene: TRBJ2-7
D gene: .
CDR3 protein: CSARPPGGQRQYF
CDR3 DNA: TGCAGTGCTAGACCTCCCGGGGGGCAACGGCAGTACTTC

V gene: TRBV3-1
clone size: .
J gene: TRBJ2-7
D gene: .
CDR3 protein: CASSQGTVYEQYF
CDR3 DNA: TGTGCCAGCAGCCAAGGGACAGTCTACGAGCAGTACTTC

V gene: TRBV5-5
clone size: few
J gene: TRBJ2-2
D gene: TRBD1
CDR3 protein: CATYRDRGTGELFF
CDR3 DNA: TGTGCCACCTATAGGGACAGAGGCACCGGGGAGCTGTTTTTT

V gene: TRBV7-2
clone size: few
J gene: TRBJ1-2
D gene: TRBD1
CDR3 protein: CASSRGQGHYGYTF
CDR3 DNA: TGTGCCAGCAGCCGGGGACAGGGACACTATGGCTACACCTTC

V gene: TRBV20-1
clone size: few
J gene: TRBJ2-7
D gene: .
CDR3 protein: CSARTLQSSYEQYF
CDR3 DNA: TGCAGTGCTAGGACCCTACAGAGCTCCTACGAGCAGTACTTC

V gene: TRBV6-2/TRBV6-3
clone size: .
J gene: TRBJ2-7
D gene: .
CDR3 protein: CASSYSVTKGVHEQYF
CDR3 DNA: TGTGCCAGCAGTTACTCGGTAACTAAGGGGGTCCACGAGCAGTACTTC

V gene: TRBV11-3
clone size: few
J gene: TRBJ2-5
D gene: .
CDR3 protein: CASSLGVVTPKETQYF
CDR3 DNA: TGTGCCAGCAGCTTAGGAGTCGTGACACCTAAAGAGACCCAGTACTTC

V gene: TRBV10-3
clone size: .
J gene: TRBJ2-7
D gene: TRBD2
CDR3 protein: CAIAGTSQGEQYF
CDR3 DNA: TGTGCCATCGCCGGGACTAGCCAGGGCGAGCAGTACTTC

V gene: TRBV12-3/TRBV12-4
clone size: .
J gene: TRBJ1-2
D gene: .
CDR3 protein: CASSQMAGIQPGYTF
CDR3 DNA: TGTGCCAGCAGTCAGATGGCGGGGATCCAACCTGGCTACACCTTC

V gene: TRBV28
clone size: few
J gene: TRBJ2-3
D gene: TRBD2
CDR3 protein: CASSLGLAAITDTQYF
CDR3 DNA: TGTGCCAGCAGTTTGGGACTAGCGGCGATCACAGATACGCAGTATTTT

V gene: TRBV5-5
clone size: many
J gene: TRBJ2-3
D gene: .
CDR3 protein: CASGGSTDTQYF
CDR3 DNA: TGTGCCAGCGGGGGGAGCACAGATACGCAGTATTTT

V gene: TRBV27
clone size: few
J gene: TRBJ2-3
D gene: .
CDR3 protein: CASSPYSSDRLTSTDTQYF
CDR3 DNA: TGTGCCAGCAGTCCCTACTCTAGTGACCGCCTTACTAGCACAGATACGCAGTATTTT

V gene: TRBV6-5
clone size: .
J gene: TRBJ2-7
D gene: TRBD2
CDR3 protein: CASSSGGVWYEQYF
CDR3 DNA: TGTGCCAGCAGTTCCGGGGGGGTTTGGTACGAGCAGTACTTC

V gene: TRBV27
clone size: .
J gene: TRBJ2-5
D gene: TRBD2
CDR3 protein: CASSLSTIGGAETQYF
CDR3 DNA: TGTGCCAGCAGTTTATCGACGATCGGGGGGGCTGAGACCCAGTACTTC

V gene: TRBV5-1
clone size: .
J gene: TRBJ2-7
D gene: .
CDR3 protein: CASRIWGASAEQYF
CDR3 DNA: TGCGCCAGCAGGATCTGGGGGGCGTCAGCCGAGCAGTACTTC

V gene: TRBV4-1
clone size: .
J gene: TRBJ2-3
D gene: TRBD2
CDR3 protein: CASSHTSSGGRGDTQYF
CDR3 DNA: TGCGCCAGCAGCCACACCTCTAGCGGGGGGCGGGGAGATACGCAGTATTTT

V gene: TRBV5-6
clone size: .
J gene: TRBJ2-7
D gene: .
CDR3 protein: CASSRQDKNSYEQYF
CDR3 DNA: TGTGCCAGCAGCCGGCAGGACAAAAACTCCTACGAGCAGTACTTC

V gene: TRBV6-2/TRBV6-3
clone size: .
J gene: TRBJ2-1
D gene: .
CDR3 protein: CASSYLRGASSYNEQFF
CDR3 DNA: TGTGCCAGCAGTTATCTTCGGGGGGCGAGCTCCTACAATGAGCAGTTCTTC

V gene: TRBV11-2
clone size: .
J gene: TRBJ2-1
D gene: TRBD2
CDR3 protein: CASRFGTSGGESYNEQFF
CDR3 DNA: TGTGCCAGCAGATTCGGGACTAGCGGGGGGGAATCCTACAATGAGCAGTTCTTC

V gene: TRBV20-1
clone size: .
J gene: TRBJ2-7
D gene: .
CDR3 protein: CSVPLAIPYEQYF
CDR3 DNA: TGCAGTGTTCCCCTAGCGATCCCCTACGAGCAGTACTTC

V gene: TRBV20-1
clone size: .
J gene: TRBJ1-3
D gene: .
CDR3 protein: CSARDPRANSGNTIYF
CDR3 DNA: TGCAGTGCTAGAGATCCGCGGGCCAACTCTGGAAACACCATATATTTT

V gene: TRBV19
clone size: .
J gene: TRBJ1-2
D gene: .
CDR3 protein: CASSMAFWGPSNGYTF
CDR3 DNA: TGTGCCAGTAGTATGGCGTTTTGGGGACCTTCGAATGGCTACACCTTC

V gene: TRBV20-1
clone size: few
J gene: TRBJ2-7
D gene: TRBD2
CDR3 protein: CSARVSSGGQYEQYF
CDR3 DNA: TGCAGTGCTAGAGTCTCGAGCGGGGGGCAGTACGAGCAGTACTTC

V gene: TRBV5-1
clone size: .
J gene: TRBJ2-2
D gene: .
CDR3 protein: CASSLAGRGAGELFF
CDR3 DNA: TGCGCCAGCAGCTTGGCAGGGAGAGGGGCCGGGGAGCTGTTTTTT

V gene: TRBV29-1
clone size: .
J gene: TRBJ2-5
D gene: TRBD2
CDR3 protein: CSVVAGGETQYF
CDR3 DNA: TGCAGCGTTGTAGCGGGGGGAGAGACCCAGTACTTC

V gene: TRBV9
clone size: few
J gene: TRBJ1-1
D gene: .
CDR3 protein: CASSVTGNWNTEAFF
CDR3 DNA: TGTGCCAGCAGCGTCACAGGGAACTGGAACACTGAAGCTTTCTTT

V gene: TRBV4-3
clone size: .
J gene: TRBJ2-5
D gene: TRBD1
CDR3 protein: CASSQDGDRGPETQYF
CDR3 DNA: TGCGCCAGCAGCCAAGATGGGGACAGGGGACCCGAGACCCAGTACTTC

V gene: TRBV3-1
clone size: few
J gene: TRBJ1-6
D gene: .
CDR3 protein: CASSRSRSSTSPLHF
CDR3 DNA: TGTGCCAGCAGCCGAAGCAGGTCCTCAACGTCACCCCTCCACTTT

V gene: TRBV20-1
clone size: .
J gene: TRBJ2-1
D gene: .
CDR3 protein: CSASAVGFHEQFF
CDR3 DNA: TGCAGTGCTAGCGCAGTAGGGTTCCATGAGCAGTTCTTC

V gene: TRBV20-1
clone size: few
J gene: TRBJ2-7
D gene: .
CDR3 protein: CSARGALQYEQYF
CDR3 DNA: TGCAGTGCTAGAGGGGCCCTACAATACGAGCAGTACTTC

V gene: TRBV12-3/TRBV12-4
clone size: .
J gene: TRBJ2-4
D gene: TRBD2
CDR3 protein: CASTLGGAVKNIQYF
CDR3 DNA: TGTGCCAGCACCCTCGGGGGGGCCGTCAAAAACATTCAGTACTTC

V gene: TRBV5-1
clone size: .
J gene: TRBJ2-1
D gene: .
CDR3 protein: CASSLRDGPYNEQFF
CDR3 DNA: TGCGCCAGCAGCTTGAGGGACGGTCCCTACAATGAGCAGTTCTTC

V gene: TRBV6-2/TRBV6-3
clone size: once
J gene: TRBJ2-1
D gene: .
CDR3 protein: CASRSQGYAPYNEQFF
CDR3 DNA: TGTGCCAGCCGTTCCCAGGGTTACGCACCCTACAATGAGCAGTTCTTC

V gene: TRBV4-2
clone size: .
J gene: TRBJ2-7
D gene: TRBD1
CDR3 protein: CASSQDKGQGAEQYF
CDR3 DNA: TGTGCCAGCAGCCAAGACAAAGGACAGGGGGCTGAGCAGTACTTC

V gene: TRBV2
clone size: .
J gene: TRBJ2-1
D gene: .
CDR3 protein: CASSADGGGQFF
CDR3 DNA: TGTGCCAGCAGTGCGGATGGGGGTGGACAGTTCTTC

V gene: TRBV5-1
clone size: .
J gene: TRBJ2-7
D gene: .
CDR3 protein: CASSLDPGSRYEQYF
CDR3 DNA: TGCGCCAGCAGCTTGGATCCGGGGAGTCGTTACGAGCAGTACTTC

V gene: TRBV27
clone size: .
J gene: TRBJ1-3
D gene: .
CDR3 protein: CASSFGIGNTIYF
CDR3 DNA: TGTGCCAGCAGTTTTGGGATTGGAAACACCATATATTTT

V gene: TRBV12-3/TRBV12-4
clone size: .
J gene: TRBJ2-4
D gene: .
CDR3 protein: CASRDPGGRAKNIQYF
CDR3 DNA: TGTGCCAGCAGGGATCCCGGGGGTCGAGCCAAAAACATTCAGTACTTC

V gene: TRBV5-1
clone size: few
J gene: TRBJ2-3
D gene: TRBD1
CDR3 protein: CASSPPLTGKGQYF
CDR3 DNA: TGCGCCAGCAGCCCGCCCTTGACAGGGAAGGGGCAGTATTTT

V gene: TRBV5-1
clone size: few
J gene: TRBJ2-1
D gene: TRBD2
CDR3 protein: CASSLVAGVGEQFF
CDR3 DNA: TGCGCCAGCAGCTTGGTTGCGGGGGTGGGTGAGCAGTTCTTC

V gene: TRBV7-2
clone size: few
J gene: TRBJ1-5
D gene: .
CDR3 protein: CASSLESSSNQPQHF
CDR3 DNA: TGTGCCAGCAGCTTAGAGTCCTCTAGCAATCAGCCCCAGCATTTT

V gene: TRBV6-4
clone size: .
J gene: TRBJ2-2
D gene: .
CDR3 protein: CASSVERLTGELFF
CDR3 DNA: TGTGCCAGCAGTGTGGAGCGACTCACCGGGGAGCTGTTTTTT

V gene: TRBV12-3/TRBV12-4
clone size: .
J gene: TRBJ2-5
D gene: .
CDR3 protein: CASSWADQETQYF
CDR3 DNA: TGTGCCAGCAGTTGGGCGGACCAAGAGACCCAGTACTTC